One sample yielded the 8 T cell receptor beta chains listed below, sequenced in a study of T-cell reconstitution after alpha-beta-depleted transplantation in children. The TCRbeta library was prepared with unique molecular identifiers. MiXCR, run by TCRdb on the PCR reads, gives a single entry per CDR3 protein. Seen here are about 250,000 distinct CDR3 sequences, about 24% observed once, and the top ten hold more than 4.5%. The sample was PBMCs, mostly from graft donor cells, taken 360 days after TCRalphabeta/CD19-depleted stem cell transplant. Receptor source: a female patient aged 2 to 10 who had a stem cell transplant for congenital amegakaryocytic thrombocytopenia, so the T cells may come from the graft donor.

This chain links TRBV5-4 with TRBJ2-7; possibly TRBD1 for D (5 bases). With 4 bases removed from V and 6 bases from J, the gap between germline ends came to 20 bases. The V gene's germline CDR1 is SGHNT and CDR2 YYREEE (reference sequence). The CDR3 covers 15 residues. CDR3 nucleotides: TGTGCCAGCAGCGCCCGATTATCGGATCAGGGCGAGCAGTACTTC. Residues: CASSARLSDQGEQYF.

This clonotype was observed a handful of times. The chain has TRBV15 and TRBJ1-2; D unresolved. Per germline, CDR1 LNHNV and CDR2 YYDKDF (reference sequence). The CDR3 covers 15 residues. Trimming took 1 base from V and 7 from J, leaving 16 bases between them. The CDR3 nucleotides are TGTGCCACCAGCAGAGCCACGACTGGGGAGGTTGGCTACACCTTC. Translation gives CATSRATTGEVGYTF. The variable domain in full, completed from reference TRBV15 and TRBJ1-2, reads DAMVIQNPRYQVTQFGKPVTLSCSQTLNHNVMYWYQQKSSQAPKLLFHYYDKDFNNEADTPDNFQSRRPNTSFCFLDIRSPGLGDTAMYLCATSRATTGEVGYTFGSGTRLTVV.

The table lists this clonotype with many counts. The chain carries TRBV5-1 and TRBJ2-7; 8 bases align to TRBD2. Germline CDR1 SGHRS, CDR2 YFSETQ. J gave up 4 bases and V 0 bases, and 3 bases lay outside the gene matches. The CDR3 totals 14 residues. CDR3 DNA: TGCGCCAGCAGCTTGGGACTAGCGAGTTACGAGCAGTACTTC. This translates into CASSLGLASYEQYF.

This clonotype was detected a few times. The chain uses TRBV5-1 and TRBJ2-2; D gene ambiguous. The CDR3 spans 17 residues. Per the germline V gene, CDR1 is SGHRS and CDR2 is YFSETQ. V was clipped by 0 bases and J by 0 bases, with 12 bases between them. The CDR3, as DNA: TGCGCCAGCAGCTTGGCCCTACAAGGGTCGAACACCGGGGAGCTGTTTTTT. Residues: CASSLALQGSNTGELFF.

The gene calls are TRBV20-1 and TRBJ1-1, with 8 bases identical to TRBD1. This CDR3 region has 14 residues. Germline CDR1 is DFQATT and CDR2 is SNEGSKA (reference sequence). V lost 4 bases to trimming and J lost 10 bases; unmatched junction nucleotides: 14. CDR3 in DNA: TGCAGTGCTACCAGGACAGGGAGTGCCCCACGAGCTTTCTTT. This encodes CSATRTGSAPRAFF.

The gene calls are TRBV24-1 and TRBJ2-7; 8 nucleotides match TRBD2. The CDR3 has 19 residues. V was clipped by 1 base and J by 2 bases; unmatched bases: 15. Germline V gene data show CDR1 as KGHDR and CDR2 as SFDVKD. The CDR3: CATSDLLGLEVRLPYEQYF. The CDR3 nucleotides are TGTGCCACCAGTGATTTATTGGGACTAGAGGTAAGGCTACCCTACGAGCAGTACTTC.

This clonotype was detected only a few times. The chain is built from TRBV7-9 and TRBJ2-2, with 8 bases fitting TRBD1. The CDR3 consists of 14 residues. CDR1 is SEHNR, CDR2 FQNEAQ, per germline (reference sequence). Unmatched junction bases numbered 11, after V lost 3 bases and J lost 14 bases. CDR3 nucleotides: TGTGCCAGCAGCTTGGCCGGCCGGACAGGGTCCCTGTTTTTT. Its translation: CASSLAGRTGSLFF.

This clonotype was counted a few times. The chain has TRBV5-1 and TRBJ1-1; the D is unclear. Trimming stripped 1 base from V and 0 bases from J, with 7 bases between. The germline V gene encodes CDR1 SGHRS and CDR2 YFSETQ. The CDR3 totals 14 residues. CDR3 bases: TGCGCCAGCAGCTTGCTCAACGTGAACACTGAAGCTTTCTTT. It codes for CASSLLNVNTEAFF.